These 2 T cell receptor beta chains were all obtained from the same sample, sequenced in a study of blood T cell repertoires in COVID-19. Here immunoSEQ multiplex PCR was the method, and the copy in TCRdb shows in-frame clones only, minus some. The data show around 250,000 clones, with about nine tenths seen just once and about 3% held by the top ten. The sequencing sample was made of peripheral blood. These receptors were obtained from a woman in her 30s with active or convalescent COVID-19.

This clone was recorded once. This chain connects TRBV9 to TRBJ2-2; D unclear. This CDR3 is built from 12 residues. Germline lookup yields CDR1 SGDLS and CDR2 YYNGEE. The DNA of the CDR3 is TGTGCAAGCGAAGCTCGGAGCGGGGAGCTGTTTTTT. It codes for CASEARSGELFF. Filled out from reference TRBV9 and TRBJ2-2, the complete variable domain reads DSGVTQTPKHLITATGQRVTLRCSPRSGDLSVYWYQQSLDQGLQFLIQYYNGEERAKGNILERFSAQQFPDLHSELNLSSLELGDSALYFCASEARSGELFFGEGSRLTVL.

For this clone: This sample includes further DNA sequences coding for the same CDR3. The CDR3 protein is CASSLSYNEQFF. CDR3 coding DNA: TGTGCCAGCAGCTTGAGTTACAATGAGCAGTTCTTC. This chain connects TRBV7-9 to TRBJ2-1, with unresolved D. The V gene lost 3 bases and the J gene lost 4 bases, with 4 bases spanning the gap. Germline assignment: CDR1 SEHNR and CDR2 FQNEAQ (reference sequence). CDR3 length: 12 residues.